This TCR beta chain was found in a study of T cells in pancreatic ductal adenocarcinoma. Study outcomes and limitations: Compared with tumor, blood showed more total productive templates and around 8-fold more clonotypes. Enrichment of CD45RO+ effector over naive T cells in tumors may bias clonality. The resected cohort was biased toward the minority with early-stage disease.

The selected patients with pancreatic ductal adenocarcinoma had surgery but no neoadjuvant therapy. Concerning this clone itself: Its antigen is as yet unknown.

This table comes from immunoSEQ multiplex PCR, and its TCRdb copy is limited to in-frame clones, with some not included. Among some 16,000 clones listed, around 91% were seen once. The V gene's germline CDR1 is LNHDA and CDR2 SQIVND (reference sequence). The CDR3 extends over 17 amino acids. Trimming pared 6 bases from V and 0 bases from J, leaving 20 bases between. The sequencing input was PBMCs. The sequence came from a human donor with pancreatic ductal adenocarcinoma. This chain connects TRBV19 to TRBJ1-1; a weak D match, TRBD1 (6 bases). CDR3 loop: CASRTTWRRGMNTEAFF. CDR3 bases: TGTGCCAGTAGGACCACCTGGCGCAGGGGAATGAACACTGAAGCTTTCTTT.